Below, one T cell receptor beta chain is given with its context. What antigen it recognizes has not been identified. No base quality information exists; no much larger clone differs at one position. The data stem from a study of vaccination effects on CD4 cells after COVID-19 (dated by TCRdb to between 2021 and 2024). The study in broad terms: Each participant got two doses of an mRNA SARS-CoV-2 vaccine, either BNT162b2 or mRNA-1273. SARS-CoV-2 spike-specific CD4+ TCR repertoires were compared before and after mRNA vaccination in COVID-19 convalescent patients and in infection-naive vaccine recipients. The full study included 9 to 10 COVID-19 convalescent patients and several SARS-CoV-2-naive healthy vaccine recipients. In the study, cultures from other donors were sequenced using the Oncomine TCR Beta short-read assay on an Illumina iSeq 100. Overall study results and their limits: Clones induced by infection and clones induced by vaccination both contracted markedly at late timepoints after vaccination, which fits with T cell responses waning over time. In healthy vaccine recipients, vaccine-induced clones were almost all SARS-CoV-2 mono-reactive, with only 1 of 255 cross-reactive with common cold coronaviruses. The study was limited by a small number of convalescent patients and lacked early post-infection timepoints.

V is clipped by 7 bases and J by 0 bases, and the sequence between their germline boundaries is 15 bases long. The germline V gene sets CDR1 to MGHDK and CDR2 to SYGVNS. Taken from cysteine to phenylalanine, the CDR3 has 15 residues. Just CDR3 DNA is preserved here, 45 bases in frame from base 1. In the ViraFEST assay, PBMC were stimulated with viral peptide pools, and antigen-specific CD4+ T cell clonotypes were then identified by expansion using TCR sequencing. After 10 days of culture, CD4+ T cells were isolated with the EasySep CD4+ T cell isolation kit. Healthy vaccine recipients had no prior SARS-CoV-2 infection, confirmed by negative nucleocapsid antibodies before and after vaccination. Each well held two million PBMC cultured in IMDM containing about 5.4% human AB serum, 8.5 to 10 IU/ml IL-2 and gentamicin, along with roughly 10 ug/ml peptides. Half of the culture medium was replaced with fresh IL-2-containing medium on days 3 and 7. Unless noted otherwise, every peptide stimulation condition was grown in triplicate wells. PBMC were separated from whole blood using Ficoll-Paque Plus gradient centrifugation and were then either cryopreserved at -140C or used fresh. The overlapping peptide pools covered the spike proteins of SARS-CoV-2 and of the common cold coronaviruses HCoV-NL63, HCoV-OC43 and HCoV-229E. The QIAamp micro DNA kit was used to extract genomic DNA from the cultured CD4+ T cells.

Receptor amplification or capture employed the immunoSEQ multiplex PCR assay. DNA from the cultured, isolated CD4+ T cells was subjected to TCR beta CDR3 sequencing. Processing in the source paper ran as follows. Non-productive TCR sequences were removed and reads were trimmed to the CDR3 region, keeping CDR3s of at least 7 amino acids. The MANAFEST web app was used to pick out antigen-specific clonotypes by comparing their expansion in peptide wells with that in reference cultures. For clones to be considered positive, expansion at FDR<0.05 versus reference and all other wells, an odds ratio above 5, and a frequency above 0.1% in two replicate wells were required. A clonotype was defined as cross-reactive if the clonotype was significantly expanded both in SARS-CoV-2 spike wells and in at least one common cold coronavirus spike condition. Levenshtein distance calculated with the stringdist R package was used to assess CDR3 similarity, and unrooted trees were constructed with ape in R 3.6.1. Sourced from immuneACCESS, this table was stored by TCRdb with only in-frame sequences that have V and J called. A share of the clones is absent; for the studies checked, an unresolved V gene accounts for under half, and the remainder has no known explanation. V and J calls and clone size come straight from that table; D and trimming were deduced from the DNA. The sample table contains 30,000 to 45,000 clones; only one count was recorded for approximately 68% of them. Clones ranked in the top ten supply about 16% of the sample.

Rearrangement joined TRBV25-1 to TRBJ2-5; confidence is insufficient to name the D gene. The sequence came from a human donor who received a COVID-19 vaccine. The specimen was CD4+ T cells from PBMCs cultured with HCoV-OC43 spike peptides, collected before COVID-19 vaccination. The intended sense of this specimen's cell subset or site label: HCoV-OC43 spike overlapping peptide pool stimulation. The CDR3 protein is CASTSGQGHQETQYF. The bases read TGTGCCAGCACTTCAGGTCAAGGTCACCAAGAGACCCAGTACTTC.